A selection of T cell receptor beta chains follows, all from one sample in a study of blood T cell repertoires in COVID-19. This table comes from immunoSEQ multiplex PCR, and its TCRdb copy is limited to in-frame clones, with some not included. The sample has 390,000 or so clones, 87% seen once. Source material: PBMCs or T cells enriched from blood (not recorded which). The receptor source for this set is a woman in her forties or fifties who had recovered from COVID-19. Each CDR3 is given with its conserved first and last residue. The order of the fields is CDR3 protein, CDR3 DNA, J gene, V gene, clone size, D gene. A D gene is named only where the DNA matches it firmly. Size is omitted from some rows. Given values are once, few, many or a class for expanded clones.

cdr3_aa: CASSTGNEQFF
cdr3_nt: TGTGCCAGCAGCACAGGGAATGAGCAGTTCTTC
j_call: TRBJ2-1
v_call: TRBV6-4
clone_size: NA
d_call: NA

cdr3_aa: CASSTLGHGVNTEAFF
cdr3_nt: TGTGCCAGCAGTACCCTCGGGCACGGGGTAAACACTGAAGCTTTCTTT
j_call: TRBJ1-1
v_call: TRBV27
clone_size: few
d_call: NA

cdr3_aa: CSASLRSSYNEQFF
cdr3_nt: TGCAGTGCTAGTCTCAGAAGCTCCTACAATGAGCAGTTCTTC
j_call: TRBJ2-1
v_call: TRBV20-1
clone_size: NA
d_call: NA

cdr3_aa: CASSQGARSNEKLFF
cdr3_nt: TGTGCCAGCAGCCAGGGGGCGCGTTCTAATGAAAAACTGTTTTTT
j_call: TRBJ1-4
v_call: TRBV3-1/TRBV3-2
clone_size: NA
d_call: NA

cdr3_aa: CASSQDSGGPHNEQFF
cdr3_nt: TGCGCCAGCAGCCAAGATTCCGGGGGGCCACACAATGAGCAGTTCTTC
j_call: TRBJ2-1
v_call: TRBV4-3
clone_size: NA
d_call: NA

cdr3_aa: CASSLTLTEAFF
cdr3_nt: TGTGCCAGCAGCCTTACCCTAACTGAAGCTTTCTTT
j_call: TRBJ1-1
v_call: TRBV7-9
clone_size: NA
d_call: NA

cdr3_aa: CASSITGPSLDGYTF
cdr3_nt: TGTGCCAGCAGCATTACAGGGCCGTCTTTGGATGGCTACACCTTC
j_call: TRBJ1-2
v_call: TRBV7-9
clone_size: NA
d_call: NA

cdr3_aa: CASSQWGLAVSTDTQYF
cdr3_nt: TGCGCCAGCAGCCAATGGGGACTAGCGGTCAGCACAGATACGCAGTATTTT
j_call: TRBJ2-3
v_call: TRBV4-1
clone_size: NA
d_call: TRBD2

cdr3_aa: CASSQDRGAGYGYTF
cdr3_nt: TGCGCCAGCAGCCAAGACCGCGGGGCTGGCTATGGCTACACCTTC
j_call: TRBJ1-2
v_call: TRBV4-3
clone_size: NA
d_call: NA

cdr3_aa: CASSDWGLLDNEQFF
cdr3_nt: TGTGCCAGCAGTGATTGGGGCCTTTTGGACAATGAGCAGTTCTTC
j_call: TRBJ2-1
v_call: TRBV7-9
clone_size: NA
d_call: NA

cdr3_aa: CASSYVDRGRAEQYF
cdr3_nt: TGTGCCAGCAGTTACGTCGACAGGGGGAGGGCCGAGCAGTACTTC
j_call: TRBJ2-7
v_call: TRBV6-5
clone_size: NA
d_call: TRBD1

cdr3_aa: CASSSGGRIYGYTF
cdr3_nt: TGTGCCAGCAGTTCAGGGGGTAGAATCTATGGCTACACCTTC
j_call: TRBJ1-2
v_call: TRBV6-5
clone_size: once
d_call: TRBD1

cdr3_aa: CASKQGSSYEQYF
cdr3_nt: TGTGCCAGCAAACAGGGGAGCTCCTACGAGCAGTACTTC
j_call: TRBJ2-7
v_call: TRBV3-1/TRBV3-2
clone_size: NA
d_call: TRBD1

cdr3_aa: CASREGAEETQYF
cdr3_nt: TGTGCCAGCAGGGAGGGGGCCGAAGAGACCCAGTACTTC
j_call: TRBJ2-5
v_call: TRBV12-3/TRBV12-4
clone_size: NA
d_call: NA

cdr3_aa: CASSPTGGLLDEQFF
cdr3_nt: TGTGCCAGCAGCCCCACAGGGGGCTTGCTCGATGAGCAGTTCTTC
j_call: TRBJ2-1
v_call: TRBV3-1/TRBV3-2
clone_size: NA
d_call: TRBD1

cdr3_aa: CASSQDEDQPQHF
cdr3_nt: TGTGCCAGCAGCCAAGATGAGGATCAGCCCCAGCATTTT
j_call: TRBJ1-5
v_call: TRBV4-2
clone_size: many
d_call: NA

cdr3_aa: CASSSHGSTGNKGYTF
cdr3_nt: TGTGCCAGCAGCTCCCACGGTAGCACAGGGAATAAAGGCTACACCTTC
j_call: TRBJ1-2
v_call: TRBV3-1/TRBV3-2
clone_size: NA
d_call: NA

cdr3_aa: CASSPIGQGGNTEAFF
cdr3_nt: TGCGCCAGCAGCCCCATCGGGCAGGGAGGCAACACTGAAGCTTTCTTT
j_call: TRBJ1-1
v_call: TRBV4-1
clone_size: NA
d_call: NA

cdr3_aa: CASSESVRGFSYEQYF
cdr3_nt: TGTGCCAGCAGTGAAAGCGTCAGGGGGTTCTCCTACGAGCAGTACTTC
j_call: TRBJ2-7
v_call: TRBV6-1
clone_size: NA
d_call: TRBD1

cdr3_aa: CASSQETSTPINNSPLHF
cdr3_nt: TGTGCCAGCAGCCAAGAGACTTCGACCCCAATTAATAATTCACCCCTCCACTTT
j_call: TRBJ1-6
v_call: TRBV3-1/TRBV3-2
clone_size: NA
d_call: NA

cdr3_aa: CASSEDRDEQYF
cdr3_nt: TGCGCCAGCAGCGAAGACAGAGACGAGCAGTACTTC
j_call: TRBJ2-7
v_call: TRBV5-1
clone_size: NA
d_call: NA

cdr3_aa: CASSLTGVDTGELFF
cdr3_nt: TGCGCCAGCAGCTTGACAGGGGTGGACACCGGGGAGCTGTTTTTT
j_call: TRBJ2-2
v_call: TRBV5-1
clone_size: NA
d_call: TRBD1

cdr3_aa: CASLSRGQGGWYGYTF
cdr3_nt: TGTGCCAGCCTGTCTCGCGGACAGGGAGGGTGGTATGGCTACACCTTC
j_call: TRBJ1-2
v_call: TRBV2
clone_size: NA
d_call: TRBD1

cdr3_aa: CASSLVAGPSSYNEQFF
cdr3_nt: TGTGCCAGCAGCTTAGTCGCAGGCCCGAGCTCCTACAATGAGCAGTTCTTC
j_call: TRBJ2-1
v_call: TRBV11-2
clone_size: NA
d_call: NA

cdr3_aa: CASSQGTGGTDTQYF
cdr3_nt: TGCGCCAGCAGCCAAGGGACAGGGGGAACAGATACGCAGTATTTT
j_call: TRBJ2-3
v_call: TRBV4-1
clone_size: NA
d_call: TRBD1

cdr3_aa: CASAGVGGTEAFF
cdr3_nt: TGTGCCAGCGCTGGAGTGGGGGGCACTGAAGCTTTCTTT
j_call: TRBJ1-1
v_call: TRBV2
clone_size: once
d_call: NA

cdr3_aa: CASSPRTGKGEQYF
cdr3_nt: TGTGCCAGCAGCCCCAGGACAGGGAAGGGCGAGCAGTACTTC
j_call: TRBJ2-7
v_call: TRBV7-8
clone_size: NA
d_call: TRBD1

cdr3_aa: CASSSYSGGAYEQYF
cdr3_nt: TGTGCCAGCAGTTCTTACTCAGGGGGAGCCTACGAGCAGTACTTC
j_call: TRBJ2-7
v_call: TRBV28
clone_size: NA
d_call: TRBD1

cdr3_aa: CASSLRPGQRSYEQYF
cdr3_nt: TGCGCCAGCAGCTTGCGACCGGGACAGCGATCCTACGAGCAGTACTTC
j_call: TRBJ2-7
v_call: TRBV5-1
clone_size: NA
d_call: TRBD1

cdr3_aa: CASSVRQGLHNEQFF
cdr3_nt: TGTGCCAGCAGCGTAAGACAGGGGTTACACAATGAGCAGTTCTTC
j_call: TRBJ2-1
v_call: TRBV9
clone_size: NA
d_call: TRBD1

cdr3_aa: CASSGRAQNQPQHF
cdr3_nt: TGTGCCAGCTCGGGAAGGGCCCAAAATCAGCCCCAGCATTTT
j_call: TRBJ1-5
v_call: TRBV6-6
clone_size: NA
d_call: NA

cdr3_aa: CASSYRVNTEAFF
cdr3_nt: TGTGCCAGCAGTTACAGGGTGAACACTGAAGCTTTCTTT
j_call: TRBJ1-1
v_call: TRBV28
clone_size: NA
d_call: NA

cdr3_aa: CASSINRGDYGYTF
cdr3_nt: TGTGCCAGCAGTATCAACAGGGGGGACTATGGCTACACCTTC
j_call: TRBJ1-2
v_call: TRBV27
clone_size: NA
d_call: TRBD1

cdr3_aa: CASSLGQGRDTQYF
cdr3_nt: TGTGCCAGCAGCCTGGGACAGGGTCGGGATACGCAGTATTTT
j_call: TRBJ2-3
v_call: TRBV7-8
clone_size: NA
d_call: TRBD1

cdr3_aa: CASSLGRGTGYLETQYF
cdr3_nt: TGCGCCAGCAGCTTGGGGAGGGGGACAGGGTATCTGGAGACCCAGTACTTC
j_call: TRBJ2-5
v_call: TRBV5-1
clone_size: NA
d_call: TRBD1

cdr3_aa: CASFRNTEAFF
cdr3_nt: TGTGCCAGCTTCAGAAACACTGAAGCTTTCTTT
j_call: TRBJ1-1
v_call: TRBV28
clone_size: NA
d_call: NA

cdr3_aa: CASSLSNPGQGPYEQYF
cdr3_nt: TGTGCCAGCAGTTTATCGAATCCGGGACAGGGGCCCTACGAGCAGTACTTC
j_call: TRBJ2-7
v_call: TRBV27
clone_size: many
d_call: TRBD1

cdr3_aa: CASSHLSDNEQFF
cdr3_nt: TGTGCCAGCAGCCATTTGTCGGACAATGAGCAGTTCTTC
j_call: TRBJ2-1
v_call: TRBV14
clone_size: NA
d_call: NA

cdr3_aa: CASSRRQGLRDTQYF
cdr3_nt: TGTGCCAGCAGCCGCCGACAGGGGTTACGAGATACGCAGTATTTT
j_call: TRBJ2-3
v_call: TRBV27
clone_size: NA
d_call: TRBD1

cdr3_aa: CASSSRGQGVRNEQYF
cdr3_nt: TGTGCCAGCAGCAGCAGGGGACAGGGTGTTCGAAACGAGCAGTACTTC
j_call: TRBJ2-7
v_call: TRBV7-2
clone_size: NA
d_call: TRBD1

cdr3_aa: CASSQETGLGTEAFF
cdr3_nt: TGTGCCAGCAGCCAAGAAACAGGGCTAGGCACTGAAGCTTTCTTT
j_call: TRBJ1-1
v_call: TRBV4-2
clone_size: NA
d_call: NA

cdr3_aa: CASSFLGTGNQPQHF
cdr3_nt: TGTGCCAGCAGCTTCCTAGGGACAGGCAATCAGCCCCAGCATTTT
j_call: TRBJ1-5
v_call: TRBV7-2
clone_size: NA
d_call: TRBD1

cdr3_aa: CASSLDRDQPQHF
cdr3_nt: TGCGCCAGCAGCTTAGACAGGGATCAGCCCCAGCATTTT
j_call: TRBJ1-5
v_call: TRBV5-1
clone_size: NA
d_call: TRBD1

cdr3_aa: CASSETYRGFVEQYF
cdr3_nt: TGTGCCAGCAGCGAAACCTACAGGGGGTTTGTCGAGCAGTACTTC
j_call: TRBJ2-7
v_call: TRBV27
clone_size: NA
d_call: TRBD1

cdr3_aa: CASSSELAGQETQYF
cdr3_nt: TGTGCCAGCAGCAGCGAGCTAGCGGGTCAAGAGACCCAGTACTTC
j_call: TRBJ2-5
v_call: TRBV2
clone_size: NA
d_call: TRBD2

cdr3_aa: CASSLVARRETQYF
cdr3_nt: TGCGCCAGCAGCTTGGTCGCGCGGCGGGAGACCCAGTACTTC
j_call: TRBJ2-5
v_call: TRBV5-1
clone_size: once
d_call: NA